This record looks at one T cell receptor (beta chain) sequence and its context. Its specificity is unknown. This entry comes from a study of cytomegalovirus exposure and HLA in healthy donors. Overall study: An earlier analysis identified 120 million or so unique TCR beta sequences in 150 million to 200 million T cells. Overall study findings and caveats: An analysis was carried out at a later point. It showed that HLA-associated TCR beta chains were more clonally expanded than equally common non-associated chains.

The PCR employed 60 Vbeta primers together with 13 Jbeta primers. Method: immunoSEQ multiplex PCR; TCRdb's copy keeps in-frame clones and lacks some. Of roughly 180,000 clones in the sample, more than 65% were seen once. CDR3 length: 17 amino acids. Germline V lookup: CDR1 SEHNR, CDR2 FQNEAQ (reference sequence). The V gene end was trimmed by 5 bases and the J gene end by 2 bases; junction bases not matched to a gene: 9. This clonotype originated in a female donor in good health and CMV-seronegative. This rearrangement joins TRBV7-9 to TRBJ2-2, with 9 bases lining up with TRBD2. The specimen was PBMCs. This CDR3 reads CASSQRRGGPNTGELFF. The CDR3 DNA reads TGTGCCAGCAGCCAACGGCGGGGGGGTCCAAACACCGGGGAGCTGTTTTTT.